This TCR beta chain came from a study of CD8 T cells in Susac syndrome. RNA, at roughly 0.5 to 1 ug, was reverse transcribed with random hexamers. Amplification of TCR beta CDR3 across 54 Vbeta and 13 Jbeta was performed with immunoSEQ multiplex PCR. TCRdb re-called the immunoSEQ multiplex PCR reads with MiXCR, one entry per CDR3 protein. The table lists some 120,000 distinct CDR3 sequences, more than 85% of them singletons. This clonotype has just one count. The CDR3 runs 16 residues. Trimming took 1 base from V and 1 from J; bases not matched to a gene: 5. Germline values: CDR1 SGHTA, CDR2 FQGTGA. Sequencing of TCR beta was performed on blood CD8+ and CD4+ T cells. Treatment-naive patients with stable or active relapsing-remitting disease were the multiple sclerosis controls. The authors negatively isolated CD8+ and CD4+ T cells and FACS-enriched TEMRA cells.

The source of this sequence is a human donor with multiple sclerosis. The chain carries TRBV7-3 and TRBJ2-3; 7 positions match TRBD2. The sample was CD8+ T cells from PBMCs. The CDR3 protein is CASSLNGGGGTDTQYF. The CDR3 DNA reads TGTGCCAGCAGCTTAAACGGCGGGGGTGGCACAGATACGCAGTATTTT. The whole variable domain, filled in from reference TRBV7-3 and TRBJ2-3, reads GAGVSQTPSNKVTEKGKYVELRCDPISGHTALYWYRQSLGQGPEFLIYFQGTGAADDSGLPNDRFFAVRPEGSVSTLKIQRTERGDSAVYLCASSLNGGGGTDTQYFGPGTRLTVL.